The entry that follows covers one T cell receptor (beta chain) sequence. Its antigen is unidentified. V lost 7 bases and J lost 2, with 15 bases in between. CDR3 length: 15 residues. The germline gives CDR1 LNHDA, CDR2 SQIVND (reference sequence). Method: immunoSEQ multiplex PCR; TCRdb's copy keeps in-frame clones and lacks some. The sample contains 30,000 to 40,000 clones, 70% to 90% of which appear only once. The sample belongs to a study of T cells in localized non-small cell lung cancer. The study's findings and limits: The tumor had only one region sequenced, so heterogeneity remains possible. There was higher T cell clonality in uninvolved adjacent lung than in tumor, and it was highest there. Appearing in adjacent lung were a median about 50 of the top 100 tumor clones. Greater blood T cell density accompanied longer overall survival.

This chain joins TRBV19 and TRBJ1-5; no clear D gene. The receptor's source is a man between 40 and 70 years old with stage I lung adenocarcinoma. The material sequenced was peripheral blood, taken before any cancer treatment. CDR3 DNA: TGTGCCAGTAAGGAGGGCCCGCAGGGCAATCAGCCCCAGCATTTT. It codes for CASKEGPQGNQPQHF.